This entry features one T cell receptor (beta chain) sequence. There are 14 residues in the CDR3. Germline V CDR1 and CDR2: PRHDT, FYEKMQ (reference sequence). V shed 0 bases and J shed 3 bases, with 8 bases lying between them. Authors' analysis steps: Amplification from reference gene primers served as the basis for estimated nucleated cell counts. Clones were read by immunoSEQ multiplex PCR, and TCRdb kept only the in-frame ones, dropping some. V and J calls and clone size are given by that table; D and trimming were obtained from the DNA. This sample has just under 250,000 clones, with around 88% found just once. Recovered Cohort 3 donors showed two negative PCRs, clearance, or symptom resolution. This sample was taken from a study of blood T cell repertoires in COVID-19. Study in general: Acute and convalescent COVID-19 specimens originated in the United States, Italy and Spain.

Sequencing was done on a sample of PBMCs or T cells enriched from blood (not recorded which). The chain combines TRBV13 with TRBJ1-2; the D is unclear. The TCR originated in a woman aged 30 to 39 who had recovered from COVID-19. CDR3 nucleotides: TGTGCCAGCAGCTTAGGTGGAGAGCACTATGGCTACACCTTC. This translates into CASSLGGEHYGYTF.